Listed below are T cell receptor beta chains from one sample, sequenced in a study of blood T cells in healthy people across ages. MiXCR, applied by TCRdb to the 5' RACE reads, yields one record per CDR3 protein. The sample has under 950,000 distinct CDR3 sequences, 22% seen once; the top ten hold 20% to 25%. Sequenced material: blood. The source is a man between 65 and 80 years old in good health. Each CDR3 is given with its conserved first and last residue. Each record gives: V gene, D gene, J gene, clone size, CDR3 protein, CDR3 DNA. The D gene is left open where the match is weak. Size tells how often a clone was seen (once, few, many) or the class of an expanded clone, and some rows leave it out.

TRBV19	NA	TRBJ1-6	NA	CASSIAGHRNSPLHF	TGTGCCAGTAGTATTGCGGGACACAGGAATTCACCCCTCCACTTT
TRBV6-1	NA	TRBJ1-4	NA	CASSALRVANEKLFF	TGTGCCAGCAGTGCCCTCCGGGTGGCTAATGAAAAACTGTTTTTT
TRBV7-9	NA	TRBJ1-1	few	CASSFSGSPNTEAFF	TGTGCCAGCAGCTTCTCAGGCAGCCCGAACACTGAAGCTTTCTTT
TRBV28	NA	TRBJ2-3	NA	CASSSLLSGEYTDTQYF	TGTGCCAGCAGTTCGCTCCTTTCCGGGGAGTACACAGATACGCAGTATTTT
TRBV29-1	NA	TRBJ2-3	few	CSVEVLGTSTDTQYF	TGCAGCGTTGAAGTTTTAGGGACGAGCACAGATACGCAGTATTTT
TRBV20-1	NA	TRBJ1-1	NA	CSASPAGRAGAFF	TGCAGTGCTAGTCCTGCGGGCCGGGCCGGGGCTTTCTTT
TRBV5-1	TRBD1	TRBJ1-1	NA	CASSRGHRGYTEAFF	TGCGCCAGCAGCCGGGGTCACAGGGGGTACACTGAAGCTTTCTTT
TRBV18	TRBD1	TRBJ2-7	NA	CASSPKKTGYEQYF	TGTGCCAGCTCACCTAAGAAGACAGGGTACGAGCAGTACTTC
TRBV12-3/TRBV12-4	NA	TRBJ1-1	few	CASSYNGGLGGEAFF	TGTGCCAGCAGTTACAACGGGGGACTCGGGGGTGAAGCTTTCTTT
TRBV24-1	NA	TRBJ1-1	few	CATSNFPFGTEAFF	TGTGCCACCAGTAATTTTCCGTTCGGCACTGAAGCTTTCTTT
TRBV29-1	TRBD2	TRBJ2-1	few	CSVSFRGLPNEQFF	TGCAGCGTTTCTTTCCGGGGACTACCCAATGAGCAGTTCTTC
TRBV6-6	NA	TRBJ2-6	NA	CASSQRGSVVSGANVLTF	TGTGCCAGCAGTCAGAGGGGGTCTGTCGTTTCAGGGGCCAACGTCCTGACTTTC
TRBV29-1	NA	TRBJ1-1	NA	CSVLYREGTEAFF	TGCAGCGTCTTATACAGGGAGGGCACTGAAGCTTTCTTT
TRBV12-3/TRBV12-4	TRBD2	TRBJ2-5	NA	CASSLPRGGQETQYF	TGCGCCAGCAGTTTACCGCGGGGGGGCCAAGAGACCCAGTACTTC
TRBV3-1	NA	TRBJ2-5	NA	CASSQGRNERFF	TGTGCCAGCAGCCAAGGGAGGAATGAGCGGTTCTTC
TRBV10-3	TRBD1	TRBJ1-5	NA	CAISEGQGNQPQHF	TGTGCCATCAGTGAGGGACAGGGCAATCAGCCCCAGCATTTT
TRBV12-3/TRBV12-4	NA	TRBJ2-2	few	CASSLTRTGELFF	TGTGCCAGCAGTTTAACTAGGACCGGGGAGCTGTTTTTT
TRBV5-1	TRBD1	TRBJ1-1	few	CASSKLGQEVSTEAFF	TGCGCCAGCAGCAAGCTAGGACAGGAGGTGTCCACTGAAGCTTTCTTT
TRBV12-3/TRBV12-4	NA	TRBJ1-1	NA	CASSSTGLPTEAFF	TGTGCCAGCAGTTCGACAGGTCTCCCCACTGAAGCTTTCTTT
TRBV12-3/TRBV12-4	NA	TRBJ2-3	many	CASSLGRGSTDTQYF	TGTGCCAGCAGTTTGGGACGGGGCTCCACAGATACGCAGTATTTT
TRBV4-2	TRBD1	TRBJ2-7	few	CASSQATGTYEQYF	TGTGCCAGCAGCCAGGCGACAGGGACCTACGAGCAGTACTTC
TRBV24-1	NA	TRBJ2-6	NA	CATSDTRQRPSAGANVLTF	TGTGCCACCAGTGACACTCGACAGAGACCCTCTGCCGGGGCCAACGTCCTGACTTTC
TRBV28	NA	TRBJ1-1	NA	CASSLSQGGDTEAFF	TGTGCCAGCAGTTTATCTCAGGGAGGGGACACTGAAGCTTTCTTT
TRBV5-1	NA	TRBJ2-7	few	CASRTRDNYEQYF	TGCGCCAGCAGAACCCGGGACAACTACGAGCAGTACTTC
TRBV24-1	NA	TRBJ2-3	NA	CATSDPRDGTDTQYF	TGTGCCACCAGTGATCCCCGGGACGGCACAGATACGCAGTATTTT
TRBV5-1	TRBD2	TRBJ2-1	few	CASSQRGGDYNEQFF	TGCGCCAGCAGCCAACGGGGGGGGGACTACAATGAGCAGTTCTTC
TRBV25-1	NA	TRBJ2-7	few	CASSEGGQFYEQYF	TGTGCCAGCAGTGAAGGTGGACAGTTCTACGAGCAGTACTTC
TRBV10-3	NA	TRBJ2-3	NA	CAISEESGSTDTQYF	TGTGCCATCAGCGAGGAATCGGGTTCCACAGATACGCAGTATTTT
TRBV12-3/TRBV12-4	NA	TRBJ2-7	NA	CASSFLGARNEQYF	TGTGCCAGCAGTTTCTTGGGGGCGCGGAACGAGCAGTACTTC
TRBV20-1	TRBD1	TRBJ2-3	NA	CSARPGTVTDTQYF	TGCAGTGCTAGGCCCGGGACAGTCACAGATACGCAGTATTTT
TRBV20-1	NA	TRBJ2-5	NA	CSALTYQETQYF	TGCAGTGCCCTGACGTACCAAGAGACCCAGTACTTC
TRBV29-1	NA	TRBJ2-1	NA	CSPWDPVANEQFF	TGCAGCCCTTGGGACCCAGTTGCAAATGAGCAGTTCTTC
TRBV9	NA	TRBJ2-1	few	CASSPPSAKSPYNEQFF	TGTGCCAGCAGCCCCCCTAGCGCGAAAAGCCCCTACAATGAGCAGTTCTTC
TRBV14	NA	TRBJ2-4	few	CASSQVVGFGKNIQYF	TGTGCCAGCAGCCAAGTGGTTGGATTCGGCAAAAACATTCAGTACTTC
TRBV24-1	TRBD1	TRBJ2-7	once	CATSDGQGGSYEQYF	TGTGCCACCAGTGACGGACAGGGAGGATCCTACGAGCAGTACTTC
TRBV20-1	TRBD2	TRBJ2-1	few	CSAGLAGDNEQFF	TGCAGTGCTGGACTAGCGGGAGACAATGAGCAGTTCTTC
TRBV6-1	TRBD1	TRBJ2-1	NA	CASSDDRGLNNEQFF	TGTGCCAGCAGTGACGACAGGGGATTGAACAATGAGCAGTTCTTC
TRBV20-1	NA	TRBJ2-1	NA	CSAREAEEHNEQFF	TGCAGTGCTAGAGAGGCGGAGGAGCACAATGAGCAGTTCTTC
TRBV28	NA	TRBJ1-1	few	CASTLGGYNTEAFF	TGTGCCAGCACCTTGGGAGGTTATAACACTGAAGCTTTCTTT
TRBV24-1	NA	TRBJ1-2	NA	CATSGPNYGYTF	TGTGCCACCAGTGGCCCAAACTATGGCTACACCTTC
TRBV7-2	TRBD2	TRBJ2-7	NA	CASSFSGGGLYEQYF	TGTGCCAGCAGCTTTAGCGGGGGAGGCCTCTACGAGCAGTACTTC
TRBV12-3/TRBV12-4	NA	TRBJ2-7	NA	CASSLIRSGGNEQYF	TGTGCCAGCAGTTTAATCCGGTCAGGAGGCAACGAGCAGTACTTC
TRBV20-1	NA	TRBJ2-3	NA	CSAQDRARSTDTQYF	TGCAGTGCTCAAGATAGAGCCCGTAGCACAGATACGCAGTATTTT
TRBV3-1	NA	TRBJ1-2	once	CASSQTLPDPGYTF	TGTGCCAGCAGCCAAACCCTCCCGGATCCGGGCTACACCTTC
TRBV29-1	NA	TRBJ2-3	NA	CSMCKGRVTDTQYF	TGCAGCATGTGCAAGGGGCGGGTCACAGATACGCAGTATTTT
TRBV4-1	NA	TRBJ2-1	NA	CASSQGGRSSYNEQFF	TGCGCCAGCAGCCAAGGTGGACGTAGCTCCTACAATGAGCAGTTCTTC
TRBV2	TRBD1	TRBJ1-4	NA	CASSEEGTGGFEKLFF	TGTGCCAGCAGTGAAGAGGGGACAGGGGGTTTTGAAAAACTGTTTTTT
TRBV20-1	TRBD2	TRBJ2-7	NA	CSAESGEGSYEQYF	TGCAGTGCAGAGAGCGGGGAAGGGTCCTACGAGCAGTACTTC
TRBV20-1	TRBD1	TRBJ2-7	NA	CSTDGTGQYEQYF	TGCAGTACAGACGGGACAGGGCAATACGAGCAGTACTTC
TRBV15	NA	TRBJ1-1	few	CDRNGDEAFF	TGTGACCGGAATGGGGATGAAGCTTTCTTT
TRBV19	NA	TRBJ2-6	few	CASSIADSGANVLTF	TGTGCCAGTAGTATCGCGGACTCTGGGGCCAACGTCCTGACTTTC
TRBV12-3/TRBV12-4	NA	TRBJ2-2	few	CASSFTGTTGELFF	TGTGCCAGCAGTTTCACAGGGACAACCGGGGAGCTGTTTTTT
TRBV12-3/TRBV12-4	TRBD2	TRBJ2-5	NA	CASSLVLADPPETQYF	TGTGCCAGCAGTTTGGTGCTAGCGGACCCGCCGGAGACCCAGTACTTC
TRBV11-2	NA	TRBJ2-4	few	CASSLSRTDLAKNIQYF	TGTGCCAGCAGCTTATCACGTACAGATCTAGCCAAAAACATTCAGTACTTC
TRBV12-3/TRBV12-4	TRBD1	TRBJ1-1	NA	CASRRQGLGTEAFF	TGTGCCAGCAGACGACAGGGGTTGGGCACTGAAGCTTTCTTT
TRBV29-1	TRBD1	TRBJ2-4	NA	CSVSRTGGVKNTQYF	TGCAGCGTTTCTAGGACAGGTGGGGTCAAAAACACTCAGTACTTC